Below are 25 T cell receptor beta chains sequenced from a single sample in a study of a mutant IDH1 vaccine in newly diagnosed glioma. The sample's time point: week 35, safety follow-up. Doses comprised 300 ug of mutant IDH1 20-mer peptide each, plus topical imiquimod. Their antigens are not known. Repertoires were generated with immunoSEQ multiplex PCR, while TCRdb's copy carries only in-frame clones and drops some. Among some 58,000 clones listed, roughly 76% were seen once. The sample consisted of PBMCs, taken from a glioma patient whose treatment included an IDH1 peptide vaccine. Receptors originate from a middle-aged man with glioma.

V is TRBV5-6 and J is TRBJ1-4; 7 bases are a match to TRBD1. This CDR3 spans 15 amino acids. The germline V gene has CDR1 SGHDT and CDR2 YYEEEE. The J segment lost 5 bases and the V segment lost 4 bases, leaving 8 bases of the junction unmatched. The DNA for the CDR3 is TGTGCCAGCAGCCACACCGGGACAGCGAATGAAAAACTGTTTTTT. Translation: CASSHTGTANEKLFF.

V is TRBV30 and J is TRBJ1-5, with D unresolved. V was shortened by 0 bases and J by 3 bases, with 12 bases between the two germline ends. This CDR3 contains 15 residues. Germline CDR1 GTSNPN, CDR2 SVGIG (reference sequence). CDR3 sequence: CAWSVPWENNQPQHF. In DNA, the CDR3 is TGTGCCTGGAGTGTACCCTGGGAAAACAATCAGCCCCAGCATTTT.

This chain links TRBV5-1 with TRBJ2-7, with D perhaps TRBD2 (5 bases). The CDR3 runs to 12 residues. The germline gives CDR1 SGHRS, CDR2 YFSETQ. Trimming stripped 7 bases from V and 2 bases from J, with 10 bases between. The CDR3 sequence: CASGGEAYEQYF. The CDR3 DNA is TGCGCCAGCGGAGGCGAGGCCTACGAGCAGTACTTC.

This chain uses TRBV5-1 with TRBJ2-7, with 10 nucleotides matching TRBD1. This CDR3 contains 15 residues. J gave up 3 bases and V 4 bases, and 7 bases lay outside the gene matches. Germline assignment: CDR1 SGHRS and CDR2 YFSETQ. The CDR3 coding sequence is TGCGCCAGCAGCCCCGTGGGGACAGGGGACTACGAGCAGTACTTC. It yields the protein CASSPVGTGDYEQYF.

This clone was seen once. The gene calls are TRBV6-5 and TRBJ1-1; D might be TRBD1 (5 bases). The V gene lost 3 bases and the J gene lost 4 bases, with 15 bases spanning the gap. Germline CDR1 reads MNHEY; CDR2 reads SVGAGI. The CDR3 contains 15 residues. Here the CDR3 reads CASSYGAEPSTEAFF. As DNA, the CDR3 is TGTGCCAGCAGTTATGGGGCCGAACCGAGCACTGAAGCTTTCTTT.

The V gene is TRBV12-5, the J gene TRBJ1-1; tentative D call: TRBD1 (6 bases). V lost 5 bases and J 4 bases, leaving 14 bases between the germline ends. The CDR3 covers 14 residues. From germline, CDR1 is LGHNT and CDR2 FRNRAP. The CDR3 nucleotides read TGTGCTAGTGGTGCCACAGGGTTCTCCACTGAAGCTTTCTTT. Encoded protein: CASGATGFSTEAFF.

This CDR3 is CASSLSGVYEQYF. The CDR3 bases are TGTGCCAGCAGTCTGTCGGGGGTCTACGAGCAGTACTTC. This chain connects TRBV6-6 to TRBJ2-7, with D maybe TRBD2 (6 bases). Germline V gene data show CDR1 as MNHNY and CDR2 as SVGAGI (reference sequence). V lost 5 bases, J lost 3 bases, and 11 bases lay in between. The CDR3 totals 13 residues.

The CDR3 sequence: CASSRQETETQYF. CDR3 bases: TGTGCCAGCAGCCGCCAAGAAACGGAGACCCAGTACTTC. This chain joins TRBV5-6 and TRBJ2-5; D gene unclear. Germline values: CDR1 SGHDT, CDR2 YYEEEE. This CDR3 spans 13 amino acids. Trimming removed 4 bases from V and 5 bases from J, with 12 bases in between.

The rearrangement uses TRBV9 and TRBJ1-3; D not resolved. The germline gives CDR1 SGDLS, CDR2 YYNGEE. V dropped 0 bases and J dropped 1 base, with 11 bases sitting between them. This CDR3 is 16 amino acids long. The chain's CDR3 is CASSVDIRGSGNTIYF. CDR3 DNA sequence: TGTGCCAGCAGCGTAGATATCCGGGGATCTGGAAACACCATATATTTT.

The V and J genes are TRBV18 and TRBJ2-7, with D unresolved. The germline V gene has CDR1 KGHSH and CDR2 LQKENI. V was clipped by 3 bases and J by 3 bases, with 12 bases between them. The CDR3 contains 14 residues. Here the CDR3 DNA reads TGTGCCAGCTCACCCCAAAGGGTGGACTACGAGCAGTACTTC. It translates to CASSPQRVDYEQYF.

This clone was detected a few times. The chain couples TRBV19 to TRBJ1-1, with D uncertain. The CDR3 is 13 residues long. Germline loops: CDR1 LNHDA, CDR2 SQIVND (reference sequence). V was clipped by 7 bases and J by 6 bases, with 15 bases between them. For the CDR3, the DNA is TGTGCCAGTACCCTATCGGGCACTGCTGAAGCTTTCTTT. This gives the protein CASTLSGTAEAFF.

In DNA form, the CDR3 reads TGCAGCGTTGAAGCCCGCGCGTCCTATGGCTACACCTTC. Amino acid sequence: CSVEARASYGYTF. The chain links TRBV29-1 to TRBJ1-2; D unclear. Per germline, CDR1 SQVTM and CDR2 ANQGSEA. The CDR3 length is 13 residues. V was clipped by 1 base and J by 4 bases, with 10 bases between them.

Here the CDR3 DNA reads TGTGCCAGCAGCCAATTGTGGGCGGGAGGAGCTACCTACGAGCAGTACTTC. It codes for CASSQLWAGGATYEQYF. The V and J genes are TRBV4-2 and TRBJ2-7; 8 positions match TRBD2. CDR1 is LGHNA, CDR2 YNFKEQ, per germline. This CDR3 comprises 17 residues. With 2 bases clipped from V and 2 bases from J, the junction kept 11 bases outside the gene matches.

The J gene is TRBJ2-7, the V gene TRBV21-1; whether TRBD2, the table's D call, matches the DNA was not checked. TRBV21-1 is tagged as a pseudogene. The CDR3 contains 13 residues. CDR3 coding DNA: TGTGCCAGCAGCAAAGGCCGGGGAGGCGAGCAGTACTTC. This sequence encodes CASSKGRGGEQYF.

The CDR3 nucleotides are TGCGCCAGCAGCCCTTCGCCGACTCAGATCCTAGGGGATACGCAGTATTTT. Translated: CASSPSPTQILGDTQYF. This chain links TRBV4-3 with TRBJ2-3; D unresolved. Germline V lookup: CDR1 LGHNA, CDR2 YSLEER. The V gene lost 4 bases and the J gene lost 6 bases, with 23 bases spanning the gap. This CDR3 region has 17 residues.

The chain recombines TRBV6-5 with TRBJ2-3, with 10 bases that match TRBD2. V gave up 5 bases and J gave up 0 bases; unmatched junction bases: 2. This CDR3 contains 15 residues. Germline V gene data show CDR1 as MNHEY and CDR2 as SVGAGI. The chain's CDR3 is CASSLTSGSTDTQYF. The CDR3 DNA follows: TGTGCCAGCAGTCTGACTAGCGGGAGCACAGATACGCAGTATTTT.

This clone occurred many times. The chain uses TRBV5-4 and TRBJ1-1; D call uncertain. The length of the CDR3 is 13 residues. Trimming shortened V by 0 bases and J by 7 bases, and 10 bases separated the two germline ends. Germline V gene lookup returns CDR1 SGHNT and CDR2 YYREEE (reference sequence). The CDR3 DNA reads as TGTGCCAGCAGCTTGGGAGGGTCGGGTGAAGCTTTCTTT. It translates to CASSLGGSGEAFF.

The sample holds one count of this clone. The V gene is TRBV30, the J gene TRBJ2-3, with a tentative D call TRBD1 (5 bases). The end of the DNA fits TRBJ1-5 better, so the J call may be wrong. The CDR3 is made up of 13 amino acids. Germline V gene lookup returns CDR1 GTSNPN and CDR2 SVGIG (reference sequence). In nucleotides, the CDR3 is TGTGCCTGGAGCGGGCGGGGCGCAGATACGCAGCATTTT. Amino acid sequence: CAWSGRGADTQHF.

The chain is built from TRBV19 and TRBJ2-5; D possibly matches TRBD1 or TRBD2 (5 bases each). V was clipped by 3 bases and J by 2 bases, with 10 bases between them. Looked up from germline, CDR1 is LNHDA and CDR2 is SQIVND (reference sequence). The CDR3 consists of 14 residues. CDR3 bases: TGTGCCAGTAGTATGAGGGGAGCACAAGAGACCCAGTACTTC. It specifies CASSMRGAQETQYF.

The chain joins TRBV2 to TRBJ1-1; possibly TRBD1 for D (5 bases). V was clipped by 1 base and J by 5 bases, with 8 bases between them. Germline CDR1 and CDR2: SNHLY and FYNNEI. The CDR3 runs 13 residues. The CDR3 reads CASSEGRETEAFF. For the CDR3, the DNA is TGTGCCAGCAGTGAAGGCAGGGAGACTGAAGCTTTCTTT.

The V and J genes are TRBV5-8 and TRBJ2-2; D possibly matches TRBD1 or TRBD2 (5 bases each). Germline lookup yields CDR1 SGHTS and CDR2 YDEGEE. This CDR3 has 14 residues. V was trimmed by 5 bases and J by 6 bases, leaving 14 bases between them. The CDR3 protein is CASRGMGPSGELFF. CDR3 sequence (DNA): TGTGCCAGCAGGGGAATGGGACCGTCCGGGGAGCTGTTTTTT. The variable domain in full, completed from reference TRBV5-8 and TRBJ2-2, reads EAGVTQSPTHLIKTRGQQATLRCSPISGHTSVYWYQQALGLGLQFLLWYDEGEERNRGNFPPRFSGRQFPNYSSELNVNALELEDSALYLCASRGMGPSGELFFGEGSRLTVL.

The chain recombines TRBV18 with TRBJ1-2; D gene ambiguous. The CDR3 spans 15 residues. Germline CDR1 KGHSH, CDR2 LQKENI. Trimming cost V 6 bases and J 4 bases, with 18 bases left between them. This CDR3 is CASSSQREEVYGYTF. The CDR3, as DNA: TGTGCCAGCTCTTCACAAAGGGAAGAGGTCTATGGCTACACCTTC. The whole variable domain, remainder taken from reference TRBV18 and TRBJ1-2, is NAGVMQNPRHLVRRRGQEARLRCSPMKGHSHVYWYRQLPEEGLKFMVYLQKENIIDESGMPKERFSAEFPKEGPSILRIQQVVRGDSAAYFCASSSQREEVYGYTFGSGTRLTVV.

This clone appeared a single time. This sequence joins TRBV7-8 and TRBJ2-3, with TRBD2 matching 8 bases. The CDR3 has 16 residues. Germline assignment: CDR1 SGHVS and CDR2 FQNEAQ. Trimming cost V 5 bases and J 3 bases; bases outside gene matches: 10. The CDR3: CASSTMAGGRTDTQYF. As DNA, the CDR3 is TGTGCCAGCAGCACGATGGCGGGAGGAAGGACAGATACGCAGTATTTT.

J is TRBJ2-3 and V is TRBV9; D not resolved. The CDR3 has 15 amino acids. Germline assignment: CDR1 SGDLS and CDR2 YYNGEE. The V and J ends lost 3 bases and 5 bases respectively, with 16 bases between them. CDR3 protein: CASSGAQVVGDTQYF. The CDR3 DNA is TGTGCCAGCAGCGGAGCCCAGGTGGTGGGAGATACGCAGTATTTT.

The CDR3 region is CASTPIPLGQGGSPLHF. CDR3 DNA sequence: TGTGCCAGCACTCCCATACCCCTCGGACAGGGGGGTTCACCCCTCCACTTT. The chain combines TRBV2 with TRBJ1-6; TRBD1 matches 10 bases. The CDR3 length is 17 residues. J was trimmed by 9 bases and V by 7 bases; bases with no gene match: 15. Germline V gives CDR1 SNHLY, CDR2 FYNNEI.